This T cell receptor beta chain was sequenced in a study of T cell changes during pregnancy in multiple sclerosis. Generated by immunoSEQ multiplex PCR, the TCRdb table keeps only in-frame clones and is missing some. The table has 30,000 to 45,000 clones, about 90% seen once. The sequence derives from a female donor with multiple sclerosis, enrolled in a pregnancy study. This specimen was CD4+ T cells from peripheral blood mononuclear cells, taken before pregnancy.

Here the CDR3 DNA reads TGTGCCAGCAGTAGGGGGACAGTGGGGCTGGAAGCTTTCTTT. Protein sequence: CASSRGTVGLEAFF. V gene TRBV27 combines with J gene TRBJ1-1; 7 bases are a match to TRBD1. The CDR3 has 14 residues. After removal of 5 bases from V and 8 bases from J, the junction contained 11 bases not matched to a gene. In germline, CDR1 is MNHEY, CDR2 SMNVEV (reference sequence).